Listed below are T cell receptor beta chains from one sample, sequenced in a study of T cell responses to AZD1222 COVID-19 vaccine. TCRdb keeps only in-frame clones here, not all; method: immunoSEQ multiplex PCR. The sample consists of about 89,000 clones, around 89% of them appearing once. Material: peripheral blood, obtained 28 days after the second AZD1222 dose. The receptor set was obtained from an adult who received the AZD1222 COVID-19 vaccine. The CDR3 runs from the conserved cysteine through the conserved F or W. A D gene is named only where the DNA matches it firmly. For some rows the clone size is stated as once, few or many, or as a class when expanded; others skip it.

j_gene | v_gene | d_gene | abundance | CDR3nt | CDR3aa
TRBJ1-2 | TRBV25-1 | TRBD1 | - | TGTGCCAGCAGTGAACCCGGGACAGGGTTATATGGCTACACCTTC | CASSEPGTGLYGYTF
TRBJ1-2 | TRBV6-1 | TRBD1 | once | TGTGCCAGCAGTGAAGGGGACAGTTCGTATGGCTACACCTTC | CASSEGDSSYGYTF
TRBJ1-2 | TRBV10-3 | - | - | TGTGCCATCAGTGAGTCGAACAGAGGTCCGTGGGGCTACACCTTC | CAISESNRGPWGYTF
TRBJ1-2 | TRBV15 | - | - | TGTGCCACCCAAAGGGAAACAGGGCGGAACTATGGCTACACCTTC | CATQRETGRNYGYTF
TRBJ1-2 | TRBV18 | TRBD1 | - | TGTGCCAGCTCACCGGGGCAGGGGGTATACGGCTACACCTTC | CASSPGQGVYGYTF
TRBJ1-1 | TRBV7-9 | - | - | TGTGCCAGCAGCCCAGCCGGGACAAAGAACACTGAAGCTTTCTTT | CASSPAGTKNTEAFF
TRBJ2-3 | TRBV2 | - | - | TGTGCCAGCCGTAGGGGGTCAGATACGCAGTATTTT | CASRRGSDTQYF
TRBJ1-1 | TRBV3-1/TRBV3-2 | - | - | TGTGCCAGCATAAAACGCCAGGGCGGCACTGAAGCTTTCTTT | CASIKRQGGTEAFF
TRBJ2-7 | TRBV15 | - | - | TGTGCCACCAGCCCCCGCGCGGACGGGGTCGAGCAGTACTTC | CATSPRADGVEQYF
TRBJ1-1 | TRBV9 | - | - | TGTGCCAGCAGCGTAGCAGGTTTCGGTACTGAAGCTTTCTTT | CASSVAGFGTEAFF
TRBJ1-1 | TRBV7-2 | TRBD1 | - | TGTGCCAGCAGCTTAGCGAGACAGGGGAGCACTGAAGCTTTCTTT | CASSLARQGSTEAFF
TRBJ2-7 | TRBV7-2 | - | once | TGTGCCAGCAGTTTGATCAACTACGAGCAGTACTTC | CASSLINYEQYF
TRBJ2-1 | TRBV30 | TRBD1 | - | TGTGCCCGGGGACAGGGTAGGTATGAGCAGTTCTTC | CARGQGRYEQFF
TRBJ1-1 | TRBV6-2/TRBV6-3 | - | - | TGTGCCAGCAGTTACGTTGGGGGTCCCACTGAAGCTTTCTTT | CASSYVGGPTEAFF
TRBJ2-7 | TRBV7-2 | - | once | TGTGCCAGCAGCTTAGCGGGCCCCGGATCCTACGAGCAGTACTTC | CASSLAGPGSYEQYF
TRBJ2-1 | TRBV27 | - | - | TGTGCCAGCAGTTTTAGGGGGGCAGCGAGCAATGAGCAGTTCTTC | CASSFRGAASNEQFF
TRBJ1-2 | TRBV7-8 | TRBD1 | - | TGTGCCAGCAGCTTCTCGTTCGGGGACAGGCTTTATGGCTACACCTTC | CASSFSFGDRLYGYTF
TRBJ2-5 | TRBV6-4 | TRBD1 | few | TGTGCCAGCAGCCCGACAGGGGGCGCGGAGACCCAGTACTTC | CASSPTGGAETQYF
TRBJ2-7 | TRBV5-4 | TRBD2 | - | TGTGCCAGCAGCTGGCAACTAGCGGGGGCCTACGAGCAGTACTTC | CASSWQLAGAYEQYF
TRBJ1-2 | TRBV6-4 | - | - | TGTGCCAGCAGCCCCAGCGGGATCTCCTATGGCTACACCTTC | CASSPSGISYGYTF
TRBJ1-4 | TRBV15 | - | - | TGTGCCACCAGCAGAGATGGGCCAGAGTCGTTTTTT | CATSRDGPESFF
TRBJ2-7 | TRBV2 | - | - | TGTGCCAGCAGTGAAGGAGGCGAGCAGTACTTC | CASSEGGEQYF
TRBJ1-2 | TRBV24-1 | TRBD1 | - | TGTGCCACCAGTGATCCGGACAGGGAGTATGGCTACACCTTC | CATSDPDREYGYTF
TRBJ1-5 | TRBV15 | - | - | TGTGCCACCAGCAGAGGGGGCCAGCCCCAGCATTTT | CATSRGGQPQHF
TRBJ2-1 | TRBV11-3 | - | - | TGTGCCAGCAGCCCCTACAAGGGGGAGCAGTTCTTC | CASSPYKGEQFF
TRBJ1-6 | TRBV6-5 | - | - | TGTGCCAGCAGTTACTCGATAGGAGGGTCACCCCTCCACTTT | CASSYSIGGSPLHF
TRBJ1-1 | TRBV4-3 | - | - | TGCGCCAGCAGCCAAGAATTGGGAAAGAACACTGAAGCTTTCTTT | CASSQELGKNTEAFF
TRBJ1-1 | TRBV21-1 | - | - | TGTGCCAGCACCCTAGTCCCCGTGAACACTGAAGCTTTCTTT | CASTLVPVNTEAFF
TRBJ1-2 | TRBV10-3 | - | - | TGTGCCATCAGTGCTGAGGGGTATGGCTACACCTTC | CAISAEGYGYTF
TRBJ2-6 | TRBV7-8 | TRBD1 | - | TGTGCCAGCAGCTTTCCACTAAAACAGGGGGTTTACTCTGGGGCCAACGTCCTGACTTTC | CASSFPLKQGVYSGANVLTF
TRBJ1-4 | TRBV6-5 | - | - | TGTGCCAGCAGTTACTCGGAGGGGATGAATGAAAAACTGTTTTTT | CASSYSEGMNEKLFF
TRBJ1-6 | TRBV6-5 | - | - | TGTGCCAGCAGCCGAGACAGGTTTTCACCCCTCCACTTT | CASSRDRFSPLHF
TRBJ1-2 | TRBV19 | - | - | TGTGCCAGTAGTACGACAGGCTGGGGGTATGGCTACACCTTC | CASSTTGWGYGYTF
TRBJ1-1 | TRBV30 | - | - | TGTGCCTGGAGCGAAATAGGGGGAGGTACTGAAGCTTTCTTT | CAWSEIGGGTEAFF
TRBJ1-1 | TRBV21-1 | - | - | TGTGCCATCCGACAGGGTGAAGCTTTCTTT | CAIRQGEAFF
TRBJ1-6 | TRBV2 | TRBD1 | - | TGTGCCAGCACGGGACAGGGGGATCATTCACCCCTCCACTTT | CASTGQGDHSPLHF
TRBJ1-5 | TRBV7-8 | TRBD1 | - | TGTGCCAGCAGCTTAGGATACATGGCAGGGGGGAATCAGCCCCAGCATTTT | CASSLGYMAGGNQPQHF
TRBJ2-5 | TRBV4-1 | - | - | TGCGCCAGCTCAGGGCCTCCACGGGAGACCCAGTACTTC | CASSGPPRETQYF
TRBJ2-3 | TRBV6-4 | - | few | TGTGCCAGCAGTGACTCTAAGGGCGGCACAGATACGCAGTATTTT | CASSDSKGGTDTQYF
TRBJ2-3 | TRBV7-8 | - | - | TGTGCCAGCAGCTTAGAAGTTTCTGTCGATTCGCAGTATTTT | CASSLEVSVDSQYF
TRBJ1-1 | TRBV7-2 | - | - | TGTGCCAGCAGCTTATCCCGGGACCGTCCTGAAGCTTTCTTT | CASSLSRDRPEAFF
TRBJ2-1 | TRBV21-1 | - | - | TGTGCCAGCAGCCCCCCCGGGGCTGCGCAGTTCTTC | CASSPPGAAQFF
TRBJ2-7 | TRBV28 | TRBD1 | - | TGTGCCAGCAGTTCGCGGGACAGGGGACCGTACGAGCAGTACTTC | CASSSRDRGPYEQYF
TRBJ1-1 | TRBV6-2/TRBV6-3 | - | - | TGTGCCAGCAGTTACGGACGGCTGTTGGGGACTGAAGCTTTCTTT | CASSYGRLLGTEAFF
TRBJ1-1 | TRBV5-1 | - | - | TGCGCCAGCGGGGGGGGACCCTACATGAACACTGAAGCTTTCTTT | CASGGGPYMNTEAFF
TRBJ2-1 | TRBV2 | TRBD2 | - | TGTGCCAGCAGCCGCGTCCGGGGGGTATACAATGAGCAGTTCTTC | CASSRVRGVYNEQFF
TRBJ1-5 | TRBV19 | - | - | TGTGCCAGCGCGAGCCTACAACGAATCAATCAGCCCCAGCATTTT | CASASLQRINQPQHF
TRBJ1-5 | TRBV6-2/TRBV6-3 | TRBD1 | - | TGTGCCAGCAGTCCAAACAGGGGCGGGAGGAACAATCAGCCCCAGCATTTT | CASSPNRGGRNNQPQHF
TRBJ1-2 | TRBV18 | TRBD1 | - | TGTGCCAGCTCACCACCGGACAGGGTTTCTAACTATGGCTACACCTTC | CASSPPDRVSNYGYTF
TRBJ2-5 | TRBV11-3 | - | - | TGTGCCAGCAGCTTAGCGGGGGGCGACGCCCAGTACTTC | CASSLAGGDAQYF